This TCR beta chain was sequenced for a study of technical replicates of blood from several donors. Germline V gene sequence: CDR1 SGHAT, CDR2 FQNNGV. The V segment lost 5 bases and the J segment 3 bases; nucleotides outside the gene matches: 5. The CDR3 extends over 14 amino acids. Measured with immunoSEQ multiplex PCR; TCRdb has only the in-frame clones, and not every one. The data show about 73,000 clones, 93% seen once. The receptor was derived from a human donor in good health. The sequenced material came from T cells isolated from PBMCs. V and J are TRBV11-2 and TRBJ1-2; 8 positions agree with TRBD1. The CDR3 sequence: CASSHPTGDYGYTF. CDR3 nucleotide sequence: TGTGCCAGCAGCCACCCGACAGGGGACTATGGCTACACCTTC.